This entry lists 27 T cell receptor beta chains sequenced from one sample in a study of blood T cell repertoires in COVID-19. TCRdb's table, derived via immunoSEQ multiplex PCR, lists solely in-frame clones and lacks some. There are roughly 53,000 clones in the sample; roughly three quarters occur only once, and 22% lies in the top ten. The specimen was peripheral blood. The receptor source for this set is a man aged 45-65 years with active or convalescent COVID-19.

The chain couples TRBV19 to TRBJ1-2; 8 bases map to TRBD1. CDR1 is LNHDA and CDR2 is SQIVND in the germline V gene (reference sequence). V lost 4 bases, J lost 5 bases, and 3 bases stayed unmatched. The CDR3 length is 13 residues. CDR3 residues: CASSNDRGYGYTF. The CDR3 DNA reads TGTGCCAGTAGTAATGACAGGGGATATGGCTACACCTTC. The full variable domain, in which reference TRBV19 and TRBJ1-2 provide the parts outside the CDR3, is DGGITQSPKYLFRKEGQNVTLSCEQNLNHDAMYWYRQDPGQGLRLIYYSQIVNDFQKGDIAEGYSVSREKKESFPLTVTSAQKNPTAFYLCASSNDRGYGYTFGSGTRLTVV.

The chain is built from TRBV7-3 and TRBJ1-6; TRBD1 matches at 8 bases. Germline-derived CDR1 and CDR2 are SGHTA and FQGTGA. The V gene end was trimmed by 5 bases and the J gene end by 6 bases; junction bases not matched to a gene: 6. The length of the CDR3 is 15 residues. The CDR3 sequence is CASSPGQGPNSPLHF. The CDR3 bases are TGTGCCAGCAGCCCAGGACAGGGTCCTAATTCACCCCTCCACTTT.

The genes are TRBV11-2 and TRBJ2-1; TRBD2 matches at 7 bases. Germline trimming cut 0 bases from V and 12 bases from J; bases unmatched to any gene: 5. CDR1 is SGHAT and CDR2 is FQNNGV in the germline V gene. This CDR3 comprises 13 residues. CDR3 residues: CASSLERTGGQFF. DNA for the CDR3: TGTGCCAGCAGCTTAGAAAGAACGGGGGGGCAGTTCTTC.

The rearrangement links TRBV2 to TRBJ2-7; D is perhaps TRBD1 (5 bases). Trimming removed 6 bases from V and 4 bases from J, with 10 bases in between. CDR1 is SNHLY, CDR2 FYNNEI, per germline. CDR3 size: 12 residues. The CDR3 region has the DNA TGTGCCAGCAGCTCCGACAGTTACGAGCAGTACTTC. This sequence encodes CASSSDSYEQYF.

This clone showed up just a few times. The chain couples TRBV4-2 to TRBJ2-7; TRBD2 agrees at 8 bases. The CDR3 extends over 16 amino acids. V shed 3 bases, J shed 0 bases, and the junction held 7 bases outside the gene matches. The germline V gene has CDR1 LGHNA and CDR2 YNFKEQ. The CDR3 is CASSQLASGHSYEQYF. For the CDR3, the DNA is TGTGCCAGCAGCCAGTTGGCTAGCGGGCACTCCTACGAGCAGTACTTC.

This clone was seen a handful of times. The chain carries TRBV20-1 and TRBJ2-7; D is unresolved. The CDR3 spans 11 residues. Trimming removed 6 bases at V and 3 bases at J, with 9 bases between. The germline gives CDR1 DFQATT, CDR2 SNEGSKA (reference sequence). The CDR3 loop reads CSASIHYEQYF. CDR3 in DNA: TGCAGTGCGTCGATACACTACGAGCAGTACTTC.

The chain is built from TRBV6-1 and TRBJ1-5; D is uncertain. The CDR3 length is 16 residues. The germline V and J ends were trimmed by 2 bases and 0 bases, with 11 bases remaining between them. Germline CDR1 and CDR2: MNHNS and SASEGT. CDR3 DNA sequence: TGTGCCAGCAGTGAATCTACGGAGTATAGCAATCAGCCCCAGCATTTT. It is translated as CASSESTEYSNQPQHF.

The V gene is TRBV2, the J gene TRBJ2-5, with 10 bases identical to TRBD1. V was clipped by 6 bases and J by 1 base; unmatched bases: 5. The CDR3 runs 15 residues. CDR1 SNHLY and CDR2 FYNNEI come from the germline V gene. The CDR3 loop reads CASRQDRGFQETQYF. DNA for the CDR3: TGTGCCAGCAGGCAGGACAGGGGGTTCCAAGAGACCCAGTACTTC.

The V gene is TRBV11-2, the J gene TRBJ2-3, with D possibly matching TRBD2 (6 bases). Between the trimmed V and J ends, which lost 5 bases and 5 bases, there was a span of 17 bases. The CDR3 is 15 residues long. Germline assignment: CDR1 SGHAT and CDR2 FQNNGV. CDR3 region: CASSPDRLEGDTQYF. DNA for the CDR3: TGTGCCAGCAGCCCCGACCGGCTGGAGGGAGATACGCAGTATTTT.

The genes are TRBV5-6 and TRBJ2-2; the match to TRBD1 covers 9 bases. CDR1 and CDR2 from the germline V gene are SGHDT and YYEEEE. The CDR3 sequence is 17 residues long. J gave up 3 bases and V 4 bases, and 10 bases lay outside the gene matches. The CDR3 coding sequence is TGTGCCAGCAGCCGGTACAGGGGGCGAGGGGACACCGGGGAGCTGTTTTTT. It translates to CASSRYRGRGDTGELFF.

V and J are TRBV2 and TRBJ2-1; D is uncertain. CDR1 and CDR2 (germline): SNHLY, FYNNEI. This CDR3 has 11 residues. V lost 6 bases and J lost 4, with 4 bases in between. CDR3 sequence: CASSLYNEQFF. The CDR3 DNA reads TGTGCCAGCAGCCTTTACAATGAGCAGTTCTTC.

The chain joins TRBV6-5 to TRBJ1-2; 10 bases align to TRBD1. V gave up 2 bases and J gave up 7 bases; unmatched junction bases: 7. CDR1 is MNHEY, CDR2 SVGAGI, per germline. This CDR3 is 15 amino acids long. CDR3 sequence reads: CASSYQSGQGGGYTF. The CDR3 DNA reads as TGTGCCAGCAGTTACCAGAGCGGACAGGGGGGTGGCTACACCTTC.

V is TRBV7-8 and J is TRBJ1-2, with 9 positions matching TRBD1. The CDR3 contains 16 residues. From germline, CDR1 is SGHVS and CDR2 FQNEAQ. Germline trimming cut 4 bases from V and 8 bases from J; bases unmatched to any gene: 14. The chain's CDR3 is CASSSTGRDRATGYTF. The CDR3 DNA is TGTGCCAGCAGCTCCACCGGGCGGGACAGGGCCACCGGCTACACCTTC.

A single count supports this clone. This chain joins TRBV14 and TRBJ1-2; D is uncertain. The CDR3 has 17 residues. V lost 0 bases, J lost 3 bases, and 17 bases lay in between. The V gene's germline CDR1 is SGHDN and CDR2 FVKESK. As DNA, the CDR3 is TGTGCCAGCAGCCAAGATCTTTTGGTCTTCGGTGACTATGGCTACACCTTC. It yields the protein CASSQDLLVFGDYGYTF.

CDR3: CARRSEAFF. The CDR3 nucleotides are TGTGCCAGGCGAAGTGAAGCTTTCTTT. The genes are TRBV27 and TRBJ1-1; D is uncertain. With 9 bases removed from V and 7 bases from J, the gap between germline ends came to 6 bases. The CDR3 totals 9 residues. CDR1 and CDR2 (germline): MNHEY, SMNVEV (reference sequence).

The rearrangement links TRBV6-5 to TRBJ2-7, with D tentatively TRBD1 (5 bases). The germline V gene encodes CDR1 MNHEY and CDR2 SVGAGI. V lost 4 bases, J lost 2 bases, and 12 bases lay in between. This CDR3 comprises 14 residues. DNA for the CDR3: TGTGCCAGCAGTTCAAGGATGGGGCCCTACGAGCAGTACTTC. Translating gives CASSSRMGPYEQYF.

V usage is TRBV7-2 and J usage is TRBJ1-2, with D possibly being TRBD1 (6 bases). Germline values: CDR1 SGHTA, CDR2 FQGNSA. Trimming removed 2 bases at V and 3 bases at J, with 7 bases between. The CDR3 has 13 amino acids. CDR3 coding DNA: TGTGCCAGCAGCTTACGACAGGACTATGGCTACACCTTC. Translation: CASSLRQDYGYTF. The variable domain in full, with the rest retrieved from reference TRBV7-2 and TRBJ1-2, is GAGVSQSPSNKVTEKGKDVELRCDPISGHTALYWYRQSLGQGLEFLIYFQGNSAPDKSGLPSDRFSAERTGGSVSTLTIQRTQQEDSAVYLCASSLRQDYGYTFGSGTRLTVV.

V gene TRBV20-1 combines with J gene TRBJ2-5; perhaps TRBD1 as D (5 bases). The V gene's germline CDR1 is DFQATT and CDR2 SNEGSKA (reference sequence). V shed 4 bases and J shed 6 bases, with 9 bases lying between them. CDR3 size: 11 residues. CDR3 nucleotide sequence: TGCAGTGCTACAGGGCCCCAGACCCAGTACTTC. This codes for CSATGPQTQYF.

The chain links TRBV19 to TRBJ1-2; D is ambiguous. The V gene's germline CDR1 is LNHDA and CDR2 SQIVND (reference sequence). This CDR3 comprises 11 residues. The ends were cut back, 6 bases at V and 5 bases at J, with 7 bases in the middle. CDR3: CASRGAYGYTF. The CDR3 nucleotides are TGTGCCAGTAGAGGAGCATATGGCTACACCTTC.

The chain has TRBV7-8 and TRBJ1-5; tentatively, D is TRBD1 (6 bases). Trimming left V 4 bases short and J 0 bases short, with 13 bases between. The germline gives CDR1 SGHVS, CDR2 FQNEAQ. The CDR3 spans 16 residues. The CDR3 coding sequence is TGTGCCAGCAGCTACACAGGGAGTTATAGCAATCAGCCCCAGCATTTT. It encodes CASSYTGSYSNQPQHF.

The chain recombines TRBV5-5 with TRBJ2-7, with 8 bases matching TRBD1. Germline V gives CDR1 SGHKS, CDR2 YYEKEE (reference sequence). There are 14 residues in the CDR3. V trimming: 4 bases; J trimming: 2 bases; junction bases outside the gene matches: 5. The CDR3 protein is CASSTGGKAYEQYF. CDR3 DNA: TGTGCCAGCAGCACAGGGGGGAAGGCCTACGAGCAGTACTTC.

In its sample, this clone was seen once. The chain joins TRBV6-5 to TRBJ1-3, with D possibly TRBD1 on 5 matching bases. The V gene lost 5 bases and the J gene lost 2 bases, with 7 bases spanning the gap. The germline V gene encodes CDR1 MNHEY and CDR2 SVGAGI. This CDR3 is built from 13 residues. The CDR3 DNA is TGTGCCAGCAGTACGACAGCTGGAAACACCATATATTTT. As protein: CASSTTAGNTIYF.

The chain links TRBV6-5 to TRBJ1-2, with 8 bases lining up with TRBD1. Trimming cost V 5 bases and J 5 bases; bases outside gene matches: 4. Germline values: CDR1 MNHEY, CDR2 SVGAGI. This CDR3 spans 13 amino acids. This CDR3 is CASSQTGVYGYTF. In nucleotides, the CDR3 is TGTGCCAGCAGTCAGACAGGGGTGTATGGCTACACCTTC.

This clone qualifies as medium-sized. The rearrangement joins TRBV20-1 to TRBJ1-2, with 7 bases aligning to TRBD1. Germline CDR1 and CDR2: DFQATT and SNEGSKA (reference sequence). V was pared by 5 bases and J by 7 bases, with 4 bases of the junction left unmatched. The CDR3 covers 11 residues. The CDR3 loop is CSAGGQVGYTF. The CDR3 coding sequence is TGCAGTGCTGGAGGACAGGTTGGCTACACCTTC.

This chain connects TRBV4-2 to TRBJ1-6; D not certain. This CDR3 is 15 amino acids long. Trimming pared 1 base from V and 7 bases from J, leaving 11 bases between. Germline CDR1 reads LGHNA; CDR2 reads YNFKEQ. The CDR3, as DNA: TGTGCCAGCAGCCAAGCCAGAACAGAGAATTCACCCCTCCACTTT. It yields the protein CASSQARTENSPLHF.

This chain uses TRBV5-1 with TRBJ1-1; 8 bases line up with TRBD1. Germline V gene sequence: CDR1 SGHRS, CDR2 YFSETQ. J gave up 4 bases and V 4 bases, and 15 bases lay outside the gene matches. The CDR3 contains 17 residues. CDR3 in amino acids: CASSPTPWTGFGTEAFF. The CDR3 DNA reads TGCGCCAGCAGCCCAACCCCCTGGACAGGGTTCGGCACTGAAGCTTTCTTT.

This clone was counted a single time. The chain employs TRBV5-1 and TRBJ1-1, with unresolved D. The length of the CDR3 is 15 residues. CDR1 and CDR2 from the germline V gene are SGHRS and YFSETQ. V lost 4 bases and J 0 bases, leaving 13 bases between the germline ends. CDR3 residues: CASSLDPTVNTEAFF. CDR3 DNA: TGCGCCAGCAGCCTAGACCCGACGGTGAACACTGAAGCTTTCTTT.